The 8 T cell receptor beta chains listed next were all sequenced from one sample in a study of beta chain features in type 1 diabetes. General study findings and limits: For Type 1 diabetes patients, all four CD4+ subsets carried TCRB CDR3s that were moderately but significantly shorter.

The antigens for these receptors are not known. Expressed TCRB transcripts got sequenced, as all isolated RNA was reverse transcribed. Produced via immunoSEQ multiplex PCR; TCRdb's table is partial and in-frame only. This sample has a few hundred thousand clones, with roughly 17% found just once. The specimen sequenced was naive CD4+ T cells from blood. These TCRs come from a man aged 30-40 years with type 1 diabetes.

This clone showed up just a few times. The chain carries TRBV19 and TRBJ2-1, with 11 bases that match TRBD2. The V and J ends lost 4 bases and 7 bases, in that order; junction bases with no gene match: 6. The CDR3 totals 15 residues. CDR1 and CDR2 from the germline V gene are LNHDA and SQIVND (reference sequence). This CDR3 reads CASSTLAGGRNEQFF. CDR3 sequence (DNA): TGTGCCAGTAGTACCTTAGCGGGAGGGAGGAATGAGCAGTTCTTC.

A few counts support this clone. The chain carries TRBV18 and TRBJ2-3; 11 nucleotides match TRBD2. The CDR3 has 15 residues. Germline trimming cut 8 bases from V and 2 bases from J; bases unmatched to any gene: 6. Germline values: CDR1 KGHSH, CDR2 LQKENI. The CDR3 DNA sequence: TGTGCCAGCGTCGCTAGCGGGAGGTTCACAGATACGCAGTATTTT. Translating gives CASVASGRFTDTQYF. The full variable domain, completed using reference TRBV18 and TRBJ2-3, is NAGVMQNPRHLVRRRGQEARLRCSPMKGHSHVYWYRQLPEEGLKFMVYLQKENIIDESGMPKERFSAEFPKEGPSILRIQQVVRGDSAAYFCASVASGRFTDTQYFGPGTRLTVL.

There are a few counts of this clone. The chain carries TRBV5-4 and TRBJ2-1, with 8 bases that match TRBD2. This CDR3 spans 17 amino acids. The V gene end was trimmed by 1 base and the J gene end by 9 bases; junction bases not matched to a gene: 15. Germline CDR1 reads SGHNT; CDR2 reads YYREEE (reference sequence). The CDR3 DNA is TGTGCCAGCAGCTTGACTTCTGGGACTAGTATCGGCACTGAGCAGTTCTTC. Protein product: CASSLTSGTSIGTEQFF.

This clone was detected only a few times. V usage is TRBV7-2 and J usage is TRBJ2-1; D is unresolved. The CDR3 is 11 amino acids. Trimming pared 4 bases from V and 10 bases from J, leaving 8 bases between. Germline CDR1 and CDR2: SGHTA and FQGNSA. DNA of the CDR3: TGTGCCAGCAGCTCCCAAATGGAGCAGTTCTTC. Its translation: CASSSQMEQFF.

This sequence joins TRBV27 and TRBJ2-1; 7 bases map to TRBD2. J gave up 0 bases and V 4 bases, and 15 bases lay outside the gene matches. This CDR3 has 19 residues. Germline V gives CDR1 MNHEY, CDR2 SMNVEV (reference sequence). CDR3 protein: CASSSISGLGTNSYNEQFF. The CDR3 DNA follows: TGTGCCAGCAGTTCTATTAGTGGACTTGGGACTAACTCCTACAATGAGCAGTTCTTC.

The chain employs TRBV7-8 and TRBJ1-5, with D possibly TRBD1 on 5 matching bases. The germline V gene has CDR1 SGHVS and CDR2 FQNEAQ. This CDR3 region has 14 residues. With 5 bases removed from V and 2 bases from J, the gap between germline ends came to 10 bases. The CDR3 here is CASSRRGGNQPQHF. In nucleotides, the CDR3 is TGTGCCAGCAGCCGACGGGGGGGCAATCAGCCCCAGCATTTT.

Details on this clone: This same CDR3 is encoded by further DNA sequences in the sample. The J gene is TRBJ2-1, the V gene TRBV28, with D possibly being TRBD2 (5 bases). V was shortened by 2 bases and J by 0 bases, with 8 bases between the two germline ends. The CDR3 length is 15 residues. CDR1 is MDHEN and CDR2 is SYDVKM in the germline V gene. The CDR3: CASSLAGGSYNEQFF. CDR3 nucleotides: TGTGCCAGCAGTTTAGCGGGTGGCTCCTACAATGAGCAGTTCTTC.

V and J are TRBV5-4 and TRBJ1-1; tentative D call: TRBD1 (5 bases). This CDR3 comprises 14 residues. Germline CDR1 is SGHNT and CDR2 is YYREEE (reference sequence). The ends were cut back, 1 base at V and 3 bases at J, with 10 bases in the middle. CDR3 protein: CASSLQGFDTEAFF. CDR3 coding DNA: TGTGCCAGCAGCTTGCAGGGCTTCGACACTGAAGCTTTCTTT.